These T cell receptor beta chains were read from a single sample in a study of blood T cells in healthy people across ages. TCRdb re-derived calls from the 5' RACE reads in MiXCR, one entry per CDR3 protein. The repertoire holds 850,000 to 1,300,000 distinct CDR3 sequences, with less than 50% as singletons. What was sequenced was blood. These receptors all come from a woman in her sixties in good health. CDR3s include the opening cysteine and the closing phenylalanine or tryptophan. D genes are given only for firm matches. The size of a clone is reported for some rows only, either as once, few or many, or as a class for expanded clones.

J: TRBJ1-2
D: TRBD1
V: TRBV10-3
size: NA
CDR3: CAISEIPGQGSYGYTF
DNA: TGTGCCATCAGTGAAATACCGGGACAGGGTTCATATGGCTACACCTTC

J: TRBJ1-2
D: NA
V: TRBV4-1
size: NA
CDR3: CASSPAAGTRIDGYTF
DNA: TGCGCCAGCAGCCCAGCGGCCGGCACAAGGATCGATGGCTACACCTTC

J: TRBJ1-6
D: TRBD1
V: TRBV7-2
size: many
CDR3: CASSHGTGGKSPYNSPLHF
DNA: TGTGCCAGCAGCCACGGGACAGGGGGCAAATCCCCCTATAATTCACCCCTCCACTTT

J: TRBJ2-3
D: NA
V: TRBV4-2
size: many
CDR3: CASSQEDRTDTQYF
DNA: TGTGCCAGCAGCCAAGAGGATCGCACAGATACGCAGTATTTT

J: TRBJ1-1
D: NA
V: TRBV6-5
size: few
CDR3: CASSYSGRGRVNTEAFF
DNA: TGTGCCAGCAGTTACTCCGGAAGGGGAAGGGTGAACACTGAAGCTTTCTTT

J: TRBJ2-1
D: TRBD2
V: TRBV11-2
size: NA
CDR3: CASSFPGTSGSNEQFF
DNA: TGTGCCAGCAGCTTCCCGGGGACTAGCGGGAGTAATGAGCAGTTCTTC

J: TRBJ2-1
D: NA
V: TRBV29-1
size: NA
CDR3: CSGTGTRGDNEQFF
DNA: TGCAGCGGAACCGGGACTCGGGGAGACAATGAGCAGTTCTTC

J: TRBJ1-1
D: NA
V: TRBV11-3
size: NA
CDR3: CVSSLAGRAEAFF
DNA: TGTGTCAGCAGCTTAGCGGGGAGGGCTGAAGCTTTCTTT

J: TRBJ2-1
D: NA
V: TRBV20-1
size: few
CDR3: CSAPSGQIAGNEQFF
DNA: TGCAGTGCGCCCTCGGGCCAAATCGCAGGGAATGAGCAGTTCTTC

J: TRBJ2-1
D: TRBD2
V: TRBV20-1
size: few
CDR3: CSAPPGLAEYNEQFF
DNA: TGCAGTGCGCCGCCGGGACTAGCGGAATACAATGAGCAGTTCTTC

J: TRBJ2-5
D: TRBD2
V: TRBV7-6
size: few
CDR3: CASSLPSGSGGKTQYF
DNA: TGTGCCAGCAGCTTACCTAGCGGGAGTGGGGGAAAGACCCAGTACTTC

J: TRBJ2-3
D: NA
V: TRBV29-1
size: few
CDR3: CSVAGNPSTDTQYF
DNA: TGCAGCGTGGCAGGGAATCCTAGCACAGATACGCAGTATTTT

J: TRBJ2-5
D: NA
V: TRBV12-3/TRBV12-4
size: NA
CDR3: CASSFRGTGRVVETQYF
DNA: TGTGCCAGCAGTTTTCGAGGGACGGGCAGGGTAGTAGAGACCCAGTACTTC

J: TRBJ1-4
D: NA
V: TRBV24-1
size: NA
CDR3: CATSDPGPLGDEKLFF
DNA: TGTGCCACCAGTGACCCCGGCCCCTTGGGGGATGAAAAACTGTTTTTT

J: TRBJ1-5
D: NA
V: TRBV20-1
size: few
CDR3: CSVGGSNNQPQHF
DNA: TGCAGTGTGGGGGGGTCGAACAATCAGCCCCAGCATTTT

J: TRBJ2-7
D: NA
V: TRBV11-2
size: NA
CDR3: CVSREGPEQYF
DNA: TGTGTCAGCAGAGAGGGGCCCGAGCAGTACTTC